The rows below give T cell receptor beta chains drawn from one sample of a study of vaccination and CD4 T cells after COVID-19. For these TCRs, the target antigens are not known. Via MiXCR, TCRdb re-called the PCR reads, giving one row per CDR3 protein. The sample lists thousands of distinct CDR3 sequences, about two thirds seen once, with less than 45% in the top ten. The sequenced material came from CD4+ T cells from blood, cultured in vitro. The receptors derive from a human donor who had recovered from COVID-19. CDR3s include the opening cysteine and the closing phenylalanine or tryptophan. D genes are given only for firm matches. Clone size is given for some rows only: seen once, a few or many times, or a class if the clone is expanded.

D gene	J gene	V gene	CDR3 length	clone size	CDR3 DNA	CDR3 protein
TRBD2	TRBJ2-7	TRBV10-3	15	-	TGTGCCATCAGTCCCACTAGCGGGGGGGCCGACGAGCAGTACTTC	CAISPTSGGADEQYF
-	TRBJ1-3	TRBV27	14	-	TGTGCCAGCAGTTTTAGCCCTACACGGGACACCATATATTTT	CASSFSPTRDTIYF
TRBD2	TRBJ2-2	TRBV2	16	-	TGTGCCAGCAGTGAATTACTAGCGGGAGCCACCGGGGAGCTGTTTTTT	CASSELLAGATGELFF
TRBD2	TRBJ2-2	TRBV7-9	17	-	TGTGCCAGCAGCTTGGATCTAGCGGGGGGGCGCACCGGGGAGCTGTTTTTT	CASSLDLAGGRTGELFF
-	TRBJ2-5	TRBV21-1	17	-	TGTGCCAGCAGTTTAGAATGGGCTAGCGGGTTCCAAGAGACCCAGTACTTC	CASSLEWASGFQETQYF
TRBD1	TRBJ1-5	TRBV19	14	-	TGTGCCAGTAGTATTTCAGGGGGCGATCAGCCCCAGCATTTT	CASSISGGDQPQHF
-	TRBJ1-1	TRBV20-1	14	few	TGCAGTGCCCGAATAATGACAGGCCGCACTGAAGCTTTCTTT	CSARIMTGRTEAFF
-	TRBJ1-1	TRBV27	12	few	TGTGCCAGCCGCTCCGGTCAGGCCCAAGCTTTCTTT	CASRSGQAQAFF
TRBD1	TRBJ1-1	TRBV20-1	13	-	TGCAGTGCTAAGACTGACAGGGCAACTGAAGCTTTCTTT	CSAKTDRATEAFF
-	TRBJ2-2	TRBV7-8	13	-	TGTGCCAGCAGCTTAGCCCTCACCGGGGAGCTGTTTTTT	CASSLALTGELFF
-	TRBJ1-1	TRBV6-5	16	-	TGTGCCAGCAGTTATCACCAAGAGAGTTTGAACACTGAAGCTTTCTTT	CASSYHQESLNTEAFF
TRBD1	TRBJ1-5	TRBV6-2/TRBV6-3	15	few	TGTGCCAGCCGACAGGGGCAGCTTAACAATCAGCCCCAGCATTTT	CASRQGQLNNQPQHF
-	TRBJ2-2	TRBV2	18	once	TGTGCCAGCAGTGAAGTGGGGGTGTGGGGGGGCTACACCGGGGAGCTGTTTTTT	CASSEVGVWGGYTGELFF
TRBD2	TRBJ2-7	TRBV27	18	-	TGTGCCAGCAGTTTATCGGGGCGCGCCGGCGGGAGCTCCTACGAGCAGTACTTC	CASSLSGRAGGSSYEQYF
-	TRBJ1-4	TRBV6-1	13	-	TGTGCCACCAGACAGAGACTAGATGAAAAACTGTTTTTT	CATRQRLDEKLFF
-	TRBJ1-3	TRBV25-1	12	-	TGTGCCAGCAGTTTTGCCGGAAACACCATATATTTT	CASSFAGNTIYF
-	TRBJ2-2	TRBV7-9	11	-	TGTGCCAGCAGAGTAACCGGGGAGCCGTTTTTT	CASRVTGEPFF
TRBD2	TRBJ2-7	TRBV7-2	15	-	TGTGCCAGCAGCCCGACTAGCGGGAGGGTAGACGAGCAGTACTTC	CASSPTSGRVDEQYF
-	TRBJ1-1	TRBV30	11	once	TGTGCCTGGAAGGACTACACTGAAGCTTTCTTT	CAWKDYTEAFF
TRBD1	TRBJ1-6	TRBV27	15	-	TGTGCCAGCAGCCAGACAGGGGAATATAATTCACCCCTCCACTTT	CASSQTGEYNSPLHF
-	TRBJ1-1	TRBV27	13	few	TGTGCCAGCACCCCAAGGCCGGACACTGAAGCTTTCTTT	CASTPRPDTEAFF
TRBD1	TRBJ1-1	TRBV15	17	once	TGTGCCACCAGCAAGCCGGGACAGGGGGCGCGGGACACTGAAGCTTTCTTT	CATSKPGQGARDTEAFF
-	TRBJ1-2	TRBV20-1	16	-	TGCAGTGCTAGAGTCCCGGGGGCTATGAAGTCCTATGGCTACACCTTC	CSARVPGAMKSYGYTF
-	TRBJ2-1	TRBV19	13	-	TGTGCCAGTAGTACCGGACCTTACAATGAGCAGTTCTTC	CASSTGPYNEQFF
TRBD1	TRBJ2-2	TRBV7-2	15	few	TGTGCCAGCAGCATAGACAGGGCCGGGTCCGGGGAGCTGTTTTTT	CASSIDRAGSGELFF
TRBD1	TRBJ1-2	TRBV11-2	15	-	TGTGCCAGCAGCTTAGACCCCGGGACAGTCTATGGCTACACCTTC	CASSLDPGTVYGYTF